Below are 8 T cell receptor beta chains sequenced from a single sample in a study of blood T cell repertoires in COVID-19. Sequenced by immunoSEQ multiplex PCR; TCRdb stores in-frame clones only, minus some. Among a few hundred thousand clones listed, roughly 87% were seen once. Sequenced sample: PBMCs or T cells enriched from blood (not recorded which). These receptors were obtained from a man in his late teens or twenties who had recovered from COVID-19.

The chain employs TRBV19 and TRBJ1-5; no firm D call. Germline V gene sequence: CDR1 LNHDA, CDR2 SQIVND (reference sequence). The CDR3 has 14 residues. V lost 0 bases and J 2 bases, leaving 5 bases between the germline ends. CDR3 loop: CASSIEPGNQPQHF. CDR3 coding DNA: TGTGCCAGTAGTATAGAGCCGGGCAATCAGCCCCAGCATTTT.

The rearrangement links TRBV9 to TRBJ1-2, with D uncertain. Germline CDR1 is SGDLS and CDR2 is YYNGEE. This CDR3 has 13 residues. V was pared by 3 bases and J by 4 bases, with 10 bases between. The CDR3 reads CASSGQSFYGYTF. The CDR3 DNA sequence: TGTGCCAGCAGCGGCCAGTCGTTCTATGGCTACACCTTC.

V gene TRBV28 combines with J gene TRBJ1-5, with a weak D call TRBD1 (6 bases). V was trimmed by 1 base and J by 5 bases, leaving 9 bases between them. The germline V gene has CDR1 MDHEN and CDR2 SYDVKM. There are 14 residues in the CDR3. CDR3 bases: TGTGCCAGCAGTTTATTACAGGGTTATCAGCCCCAGCATTTT. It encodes CASSLLQGYQPQHF.

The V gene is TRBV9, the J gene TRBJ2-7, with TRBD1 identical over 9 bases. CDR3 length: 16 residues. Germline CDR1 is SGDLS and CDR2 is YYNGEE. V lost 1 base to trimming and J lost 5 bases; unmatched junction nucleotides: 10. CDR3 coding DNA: TGTGCCAGCAGCGTACGCCCACAGGGGGCGCTTCACGAGCAGTACTTC. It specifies CASSVRPQGALHEQYF. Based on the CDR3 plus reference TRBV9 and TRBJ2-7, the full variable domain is DSGVTQTPKHLITATGQRVTLRCSPRSGDLSVYWYQQSLDQGLQFLIQYYNGEERAKGNILERFSAQQFPDLHSELNLSSLELGDSALYFCASSVRPQGALHEQYFGPGTRLTVT.

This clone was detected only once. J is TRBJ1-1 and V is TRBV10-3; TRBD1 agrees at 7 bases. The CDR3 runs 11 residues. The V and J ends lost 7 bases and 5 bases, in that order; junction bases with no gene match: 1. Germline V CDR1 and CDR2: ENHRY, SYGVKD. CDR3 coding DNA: TGTGCCATCACACAGGGGACTGAAGCTTTCTTT. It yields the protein CAITQGTEAFF.

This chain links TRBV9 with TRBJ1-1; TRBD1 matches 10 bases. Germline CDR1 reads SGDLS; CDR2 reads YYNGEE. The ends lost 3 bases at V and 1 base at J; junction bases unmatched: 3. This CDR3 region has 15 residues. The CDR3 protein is CASSARDRGNTEAFF. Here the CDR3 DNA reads TGTGCCAGCAGCGCCCGGGACAGGGGGAACACTGAAGCTTTCTTT.

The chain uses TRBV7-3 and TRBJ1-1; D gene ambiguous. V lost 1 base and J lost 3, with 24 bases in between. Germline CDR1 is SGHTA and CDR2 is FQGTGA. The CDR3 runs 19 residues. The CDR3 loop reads CASSLKNVIWAPLYTEAFF. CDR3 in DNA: TGTGCCAGCAGCTTAAAAAACGTGATCTGGGCGCCCTTGTACACTGAAGCTTTCTTT. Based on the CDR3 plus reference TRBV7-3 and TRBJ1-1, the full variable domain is GAGVSQTPSNKVTEKGKYVELRCDPISGHTALYWYRQSLGQGPEFLIYFQGTGAADDSGLPNDRFFAVRPEGSVSTLKIQRTERGDSAVYLCASSLKNVIWAPLYTEAFFGQGTRLTVV.

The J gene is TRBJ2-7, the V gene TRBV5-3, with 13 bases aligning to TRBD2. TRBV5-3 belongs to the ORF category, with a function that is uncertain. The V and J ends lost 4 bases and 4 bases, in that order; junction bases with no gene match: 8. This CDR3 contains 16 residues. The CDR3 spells CARSIGLAGEKYEQYF. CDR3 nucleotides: TGTGCCAGAAGCATCGGACTAGCGGGGGAGAAGTACGAGCAGTACTTC.